This T cell receptor (beta chain) comes out of a study of blood T cell repertoires in COVID-19. About the research overall: Researchers got acute and convalescent COVID-19 samples from the United States, Italy and Spain. Nucleic acid was either cDNA or gDNA, and it came from T cells, B-cell-depleted T cells, or PBMCs.

CDR3 size: 14 residues. Germline values: CDR1 SGHRS, CDR2 YFSETQ. V was shortened by 1 base and J by 1 base, with 8 bases between the two germline ends. Per the study methods: Quantification of nucleated cells was approximated via reference gene primer amplification. The repertoire was sequenced with immunoSEQ multiplex PCR; TCRdb's copy has only in-frame clones and lacks some. For V, J and clone size, that table is used; D and trimming come from the DNA. The top ten clones hold roughly 4.2% of a sample with about 98,000 clones, 80% to 95% of them seen once. The sequence was obtained from a man aged 18 to 30 with acute or convalescent COVID-19. The sample consisted of peripheral blood. The chain combines TRBV5-1 with TRBJ1-1; D gene ambiguous. The CDR3 sequence: CASSLPPGNTEAFF. The CDR3 nucleotides are TGCGCCAGCAGCTTGCCGCCAGGGAACACTGAAGCTTTCTTT.